A selection of T cell receptor beta chains follows, all from one sample in a study of post-analysis software for immune sequencing data. One entry per CDR3 protein, called by TCRdb with MiXCR from the PCR reads. The table includes about 460,000 distinct CDR3 sequences, under 55% detected once. Sequencing was performed on blood. These receptors came from a girl aged 10-17 years with multiple sclerosis. CDR3s include the opening cysteine and the closing phenylalanine or tryptophan. D genes are given only for firm matches. A clone size is listed for some rows: how often the clone was seen (once, few, many), or a class if it is expanded.

D: -
length: 13
size: -
V: TRBV6-5
J: TRBJ1-1
CDR3: CTSSSRDAYRAFF
DNA: TGTACCAGCAGTTCCCGGGACGCCTATAGGGCTTTCTTT

D: -
length: 12
size: few
V: TRBV29-1
J: TRBJ2-3
CDR3: CSVSLSRDTQYF
DNA: TGCAGCGTTTCCCTTTCTCGGGATACGCAGTATTTT

D: TRBD1
length: 13
size: -
V: TRBV12-3/TRBV12-4
J: TRBJ2-7
CDR3: CASSLGTDYEQYF
DNA: TGTGCCAGCAGTTTGGGGACAGACTACGAGCAGTACTTC

D: TRBD1
length: 15
size: -
V: TRBV5-1
J: TRBJ2-3
CDR3: CASLETGSISDTQYF
DNA: TGCGCCAGCCTCGAGACAGGGTCTATTTCAGATACGCAGTATTTT

D: TRBD1
length: 16
size: few
V: TRBV12-3/TRBV12-4
J: TRBJ2-5
CDR3: CASSFSGTGAGETQYF
DNA: TGTGCCAGCAGTTTCTCCGGGACAGGGGCAGGCGAGACCCAGTACTTC

D: TRBD1
length: 15
size: -
V: TRBV28
J: TRBJ2-3
CDR3: CASNNQGDVTDTQYF
DNA: TGTGCCAGCAACAATCAGGGGGATGTCACAGATACGCAGTATTTT

D: -
length: 13
size: -
V: TRBV29-1
J: TRBJ1-1
CDR3: CSVRHALNTEAFF
DNA: TGCAGCGTTCGACACGCTTTGAACACTGAAGCTTTCTTT

D: TRBD2
length: 15
size: once
V: TRBV20-1
J: TRBJ2-7
CDR3: CSARLASGNAYEQYF
DNA: TGCAGTGCTAGGTTGGCTAGCGGAAACGCCTACGAGCAGTACTTC

D: TRBD2
length: 17
size: -
V: TRBV7-8
J: TRBJ2-7
CDR3: CASSPRRTSGRLNEQYF
DNA: TGTGCCAGCAGCCCGAGAAGAACTAGCGGGAGGCTAAACGAGCAGTACTTC

D: TRBD1
length: 17
size: few
V: TRBV20-1
J: TRBJ1-5
CDR3: CSASRPGGLLGNQPQHF
DNA: TGCAGTGCTAGTCGGCCAGGGGGCTTGTTAGGCAATCAGCCCCAGCATTTT

D: TRBD1
length: 15
size: -
V: TRBV7-9
J: TRBJ2-1
CDR3: CASSPRGQGFNEQFF
DNA: TGTGCCAGCAGCCCAAGGGGACAGGGGTTCAATGAGCAGTTCTTC

D: -
length: 14
size: few
V: TRBV4-1
J: TRBJ2-3
CDR3: CASSQNRGPDTQYF
DNA: TGCGCCAGCAGCCAAAACCGGGGACCCGATACGCAGTATTTT

D: -
length: 15
size: -
V: TRBV5-6
J: TRBJ1-2
CDR3: CASSFTGAVHYGYTF
DNA: TGTGCCAGCAGCTTTACCGGGGCCGTCCACTATGGCTACACCTTC

D: TRBD2
length: 13
size: few
V: TRBV20-1
J: TRBJ2-7
CDR3: CSAHLAGRYEQYF
DNA: TGCAGTGCTCATCTAGCGGGTAGATACGAGCAGTACTTC

D: -
length: 12
size: -
V: TRBV20-1
J: TRBJ2-7
CDR3: CSARDLSYEQYF
DNA: TGCAGTGCTAGAGATCTCAGCTACGAGCAGTACTTC

D: TRBD2
length: 16
size: few
V: TRBV28
J: TRBJ2-7
CDR3: CASRGSAGDRSYEQYF
DNA: TGTGCCAGCAGGGGTAGCGCGGGAGATAGGTCCTACGAGCAGTACTTC

D: TRBD1
length: 16
size: many
V: TRBV5-1
J: TRBJ1-2
CDR3: CASSTETGGDNYGYTF
DNA: TGCGCCAGCAGCACCGAGACAGGGGGCGATAACTATGGCTACACCTTC

D: -
length: 15
size: -
V: TRBV29-1
J: TRBJ2-1
CDR3: CSVDWRARSANEQFF
DNA: TGCAGCGTTGACTGGAGAGCGCGATCCGCCAATGAGCAGTTCTTC

D: -
length: 13
size: -
V: TRBV4-1
J: TRBJ2-7
CDR3: CASSQVGGVEQYF
DNA: TGCGCCAGCAGCCAAGTGGGGGGCGTTGAGCAGTACTTC

D: TRBD2
length: 15
size: few
V: TRBV20-1
J: TRBJ2-1
CDR3: CSPVSGTRERAGQFF
DNA: TGCAGTCCAGTGTCCGGGACTAGGGAACGAGCCGGGCAGTTCTTC

D: TRBD2
length: 15
size: -
V: TRBV7-2
J: TRBJ2-7
CDR3: CASSPVGEGRYEQYF
DNA: TGTGCCAGCAGCCCAGTGGGGGAGGGCCGCTACGAGCAGTACTTC

D: TRBD1
length: 18
size: -
V: TRBV7-2
J: TRBJ2-6
CDR3: CASSLGQGIVSGANVLTF
DNA: TGTGCCAGCAGCTTAGGACAGGGGATCGTCTCTGGGGCCAACGTCCTGACTTTC

D: -
length: 13
size: -
V: TRBV25-1
J: TRBJ2-3
CDR3: CASSEGKGNTQYF
DNA: TGTGCCAGCAGTGAGGGGAAGGGGAATACGCAGTATTTT

D: TRBD1
length: 13
size: many
V: TRBV5-1
J: TRBJ2-1
CDR3: CASSLGQDNEQFF
DNA: TGTGCCAGCAGCTTAGGACAGGACAATGAGCAGTTCTTC

D: -
length: 17
size: -
V: TRBV4-1
J: TRBJ1-5
CDR3: CASSSPRGTTSNQPQHF
DNA: TGCGCCAGCAGCAGCCCTCGGGGGACTACTAGCAATCAGCCCCAGCATTTT

D: -
length: 16
size: few
V: TRBV9
J: TRBJ2-7
CDR3: CASSVLGWGPPYEQYF
DNA: TGTGCCAGCAGCGTCCTAGGTTGGGGGCCGCCATACGAGCAGTACTTC

D: -
length: 15
size: -
V: TRBV6-5
J: TRBJ2-5
CDR3: CASSYSIRYQETQYF
DNA: TGTGCCAGCAGTTACTCGATTCGGTACCAAGAGACCCAGTACTTC

D: TRBD2
length: 14
size: few
V: TRBV4-2
J: TRBJ2-7
CDR3: CASVRLAGSYEQYF
DNA: TGTGCCAGCGTCCGACTAGCGGGAAGCTACGAGCAGTACTTC

D: -
length: 15
size: -
V: TRBV4-1
J: TRBJ2-7
CDR3: CASSQPGTNDYEQYF
DNA: TGCGCCAGCAGCCAACCCGGGACAAACGATTACGAGCAGTACTTC

D: TRBD1
length: 12
size: -
V: TRBV28
J: TRBJ1-2
CDR3: CASSSQGHGYTF
DNA: TGTGCCAGCAGTTCACAGGGGCATGGCTACACCTTC

D: TRBD2
length: 15
size: few
V: TRBV3-1
J: TRBJ2-5
CDR3: CASSWGLAGSETQYF
DNA: TGTGCCAGCAGCTGGGGACTAGCGGGTAGCGAGACCCAGTACTTC

D: TRBD2
length: 20
size: -
V: TRBV4-3
J: TRBJ2-3
CDR3: CASSQDFLDFSGRGTDTQYF
DNA: TGCGCCAGCAGCCAAGATTTCCTCGACTTTAGCGGGAGGGGGACAGATACGCAGTATTTT

D: -
length: 14
size: -
V: TRBV4-2
J: TRBJ1-2
CDR3: CASSQEVKGDGYTF
DNA: TGTGCCAGCAGCCAAGAAGTGAAAGGGGACGGCTACACCTTC

D: -
length: 11
size: -
V: TRBV4-1
J: TRBJ1-2
CDR3: CASGSGYGYTF
DNA: TGCGCCAGCGGGTCCGGCTATGGCTACACCTTC

D: -
length: 15
size: -
V: TRBV20-1
J: TRBJ1-2
CDR3: CSARKQGPNYGGYTF
DNA: TGCAGTGCTAGGAAACAGGGACCTAACTATGGCGGCTACACCTTC

D: TRBD1
length: 15
size: -
V: TRBV28
J: TRBJ2-5
CDR3: CASSGQGPNVKTQYF
DNA: TGTGCCAGCAGTGGACAGGGCCCAAATGTAAAGACCCAGTACTTC

D: -
length: 14
size: -
V: TRBV7-9
J: TRBJ1-2
CDR3: CASSLEDSDYGYTF
DNA: TGTGCCAGCAGCTTAGAGGACAGTGACTATGGCTACACCTTC

D: TRBD1
length: 17
size: few
V: TRBV4-2
J: TRBJ1-5
CDR3: CASSQSGTGYSNQPQHF
DNA: TGTGCCAGCAGCCAATCCGGGACAGGTTATAGCAATCAGCCCCAGCATTTT

D: TRBD1
length: 17
size: -
V: TRBV5-1
J: TRBJ2-3
CDR3: CASSFGTGGAGTDTQYF
DNA: TGCGCCAGCAGCTTCGGGACAGGGGGCGCCGGCACAGATACGCAGTATTTT

D: -
length: 13
size: few
V: TRBV29-1
J: TRBJ1-1
CDR3: CSVDRQVNTEAFF
DNA: TGCAGCGTTGATAGACAGGTGAACACTGAAGCTTTCTTT

D: -
length: 13
size: -
V: TRBV20-1
J: TRBJ2-7
CDR3: CSAIQGSVYEQYF
DNA: TGCAGTGCCATACAGGGAAGCGTCTACGAGCAGTACTTC

D: TRBD2
length: 15
size: once
V: TRBV5-6
J: TRBJ2-7
CDR3: CASSLGGLNPYEQYF
DNA: TGTGCCAGCAGCTTGGGGGGACTAAATCCCTACGAGCAGTACTTC

D: -
length: 15
size: -
V: TRBV7-3
J: TRBJ2-3
CDR3: CASSLTTTLLDTQYF
DNA: TGTGCCAGCAGCTTAACGACGACCCTGCTAGATACGCAGTATTTT

D: TRBD2
length: 16
size: -
V: TRBV27
J: TRBJ2-5
CDR3: CASRRSSGSFGETQYF
DNA: TGTGCCAGCAGGCGATCTAGCGGGAGTTTTGGAGAGACCCAGTACTTC

D: TRBD1
length: 17
size: -
V: TRBV5-1
J: TRBJ2-3
CDR3: CASSQPRTGVGTDTQYF
DNA: TGCGCCAGCAGCCAGCCCCGGACAGGGGTGGGCACAGATACGCAGTATTTT

D: -
length: 14
size: -
V: TRBV7-2
J: TRBJ2-7
CDR3: CASRIGTEPYEQYF
DNA: TGTGCCAGCAGAATAGGGACGGAACCCTACGAGCAGTACTTC

D: TRBD2
length: 14
size: -
V: TRBV6-2/TRBV6-3
J: TRBJ2-5
CDR3: CATQRSLAEETQYF
DNA: TGTGCCACCCAACGCTCCCTAGCGGAAGAGACCCAGTACTTC

D: TRBD2
length: 15
size: -
V: TRBV5-1
J: TRBJ2-3
CDR3: CASSVRDYPGDTQYF
DNA: TGCGCCAGCAGCGTCCGGGACTACCCGGGGGATACGCAGTATTTT

D: TRBD1
length: 15
size: few
V: TRBV28
J: TRBJ2-7
CDR3: CASRPGTAEVAEQYF
DNA: TGTGCCAGCAGACCCGGGACAGCGGAGGTCGCCGAGCAGTACTTC

D: TRBD2
length: 15
size: -
V: TRBV3-1
J: TRBJ2-7
CDR3: CASSQVGTTNYEQYF
DNA: TGTGCCAGCAGCCAAGTGGGGACTACGAACTACGAGCAGTACTTC

D: TRBD1
length: 18
size: few
V: TRBV12-3/TRBV12-4
J: TRBJ2-1
CDR3: CASSPRLTGAIVDNEQFF
DNA: TGTGCCAGCAGTCCTCGCCTCACAGGGGCGATAGTAGACAATGAGCAGTTCTTC

D: -
length: 14
size: few
V: TRBV3-1
J: TRBJ2-4
CDR3: CASSQAGAKNIQYF
DNA: TGTGCCAGCAGCCAAGCAGGGGCCAAAAACATTCAGTACTTC

D: TRBD1
length: 16
size: few
V: TRBV5-1
J: TRBJ2-5
CDR3: CASSRNGQGYEETQYF
DNA: TGCGCCAGCAGCCGGAACGGACAGGGATACGAAGAGACCCAGTACTTC

D: -
length: 14
size: -
V: TRBV20-1
J: TRBJ2-7
CDR3: CSARGRSSYNEQYF
DNA: TGCAGTGCTAGGGGGCGGAGCTCCTACAATGAGCAGTACTTC